This T cell receptor (beta chain) came from a study of T cells in Graves' hyperthyroidism and ophthalmopathy. Study-wide results and limits: Blood also held most thyroid clonotypes expanded beyond 0.001. The model made its ophthalmopathy prediction, and onset followed a median around 6.9 months later.

This clonotype was seen repeatedly, ten times or more. Antigen unknown. The CDR3 sequence is 16 residues long. CDR1 is SGDLS, CDR2 YYNGEE, per germline. Trimming pared 1 base from V and 0 bases from J, leaving 12 bases between. From RNA transcripts, TCR beta CDR3 regions were amplified. First-round RT-PCR targeting the TCR CDR3 was performed with the HTBI primer set. TCRdb used MiXCR to reprocess the multiplex PCR reads, holding one entry per CDR3 protein. The sample lists under 400,000 distinct CDR3 sequences, roughly a fifth occurring once. Among the patients, aged 18 to 65, hyperthyroidism was newly diagnosed and had lasted under 2 months.

The sample was blood. The genes are TRBV9 and TRBJ2-3; D is ambiguous. The sequence came from a woman aged 45 to 65 with Graves' hyperthyroidism. This chain's CDR3 is CASSVSTVSSTDTQYF. For the CDR3, the DNA is TGTGCCAGCAGCGTATCAACAGTCTCTAGCACAGATACGCAGTATTTT.